What follows are 13 T cell receptor beta chains derived from one specimen sequenced in a study of T cell responses to AZD1222 COVID-19 vaccine. Assay: immunoSEQ multiplex PCR; the TCRdb copy retains only in-frame clones and omits some. The sample consists of about 78,000 clones, 70% to 90% of them appearing once. Sequenced material: peripheral blood, taken on day 0 of MenACWY control vaccination. Every receptor here comes from an adult in good health.

The J gene is TRBJ1-5, the V gene TRBV4-3; no clear D. This CDR3 spans 14 amino acids. V was clipped by 0 bases and J by 1 base, with 4 bases between them. Germline V gene data show CDR1 as LGHNA and CDR2 as YSLEER. The CDR3 DNA follows: TGCGCCAGCAGCCAAGAAAGCAGCAATCAGCCCCAGCATTTT. Translation: CASSQESSNQPQHF.

This clone was detected once. The chain couples TRBV6-2 or TRBV6-3 to TRBJ1-4; 9 bases align to TRBD1. V lost 2 bases and J lost 5; bases outside the gene matches: 9. Germline V lookup: CDR1 MNHEY, CDR2 SVGEGT. This CDR3 is 17 amino acids long. The CDR3 here is CASSYGGQGWSNEKLFF. CDR3 DNA sequence: TGTGCCAGCAGTTACGGGGGACAGGGTTGGAGCAATGAAAAACTGTTTTTT.

The gene calls are TRBV5-1 and TRBJ2-5, with 7 nucleotides matching TRBD2. Trimming removed 0 bases from V and 1 base from J; junction bases left unmatched: 0. Germline loops: CDR1 SGHRS, CDR2 YFSETQ. The CDR3 runs to 14 residues. CDR3 region: CASSLGTSQETQYF. The CDR3 DNA follows: TGCGCCAGCAGCTTGGGGACTAGCCAAGAGACCCAGTACTTC.

The sample holds a few counts of this clone. J is TRBJ2-7 and V is TRBV4-1, with D perhaps matching TRBD1 or TRBD2 (5 bases each). The CDR3 length is 16 residues. Trimming shortened V by 2 bases and J by 0 bases, and 14 bases separated the two germline ends. CDR1 and CDR2 (germline): MGHRA, YSYEKL. The CDR3, as DNA: TGCGCCAGCAGCCAACCGGGACGGTCCCTCTCCTACGAGCAGTACTTC. This encodes CASSQPGRSLSYEQYF.

The J gene is TRBJ1-1, the V gene TRBV3-1 (or the pseudogene TRBV3-2); D is ambiguous. The germline gives CDR1 LGHDT, CDR2 YNNKEL (reference sequence). The CDR3 has 15 residues. The ends were cut back, 2 bases at V and 0 bases at J, with 10 bases in the middle. The CDR3 is CASSQRHLMNTEAFF. The CDR3 nucleotides read TGTGCCAGCAGCCAACGGCACTTAATGAACACTGAAGCTTTCTTT.

The chain couples TRBV9 to TRBJ1-5; a possible D gene is TRBD1 (5 bases). The CDR3 loop spans 14 amino acids. Trimming left V 4 bases short and J 1 base short, with 9 bases between. CDR1 and CDR2 (germline): SGDLS, YYNGEE. The CDR3 here is CASSSGLSNQPQHF. In DNA, the CDR3 is TGTGCCAGCAGCTCAGGGCTGAGCAATCAGCCCCAGCATTTT.

V gene TRBV7-9 combines with J gene TRBJ2-7; D is undetermined. V gave up 3 bases and J gave up 5 bases, with 5 bases separating them. CDR1 is SEHNR and CDR2 is FQNEAQ in the germline V gene (reference sequence). The CDR3 spans 11 residues. The CDR3 nucleotides read TGTGCCAGCAGCTTCGCGGACGAGCAGTACTTC. This sequence encodes CASSFADEQYF.

This rearrangement joins TRBV4-3 to TRBJ2-2, with D unclear. Trimming took off 4 bases at V and 5 bases at J, with 17 bases between the two ends. The CDR3 runs 16 residues. Germline V gene sequence: CDR1 LGHNA, CDR2 YSLEER. CDR3 loop: CASSRKGTRGTGELFF. DNA for the CDR3: TGCGCCAGCAGCCGAAAGGGAACGAGAGGTACCGGGGAGCTGTTTTTT.

Points on this clone: Other DNA variants within this sample encode the same CDR3. The chain carries TRBV3-1 (or the pseudogene TRBV3-2) and TRBJ1-1; a weak D match, TRBD1 (5 bases). Per germline, CDR1 LGHDT and CDR2 YNNKEL (reference sequence). This CDR3 contains 14 residues. V was shortened by 1 base and J by 3 bases, with 9 bases between the two germline ends. CDR3 residues: CASSQVGGDTEAFF. In nucleotides, the CDR3 is TGTGCCAGCAGCCAAGTGGGAGGGGACACTGAAGCTTTCTTT.

The V call is TRBV28, the J call TRBJ1-6; no clear D. CDR1 is MDHEN, CDR2 SYDVKM, per germline. The ends were cut back, 4 bases at V and 0 bases at J, with 22 bases in the middle. The CDR3 is 20 residues long. For the CDR3, the DNA is TGTGCCAGCAGTTCGGGCGCCGTGACGGGGATTAGCTCCTATAATTCACCCCTCCACTTT. Translated, it gives CASSSGAVTGISSYNSPLHF. Variable domain in full (rest from reference TRBV28 and TRBJ1-6): DVKVTQSSRYLVKRTGEKVFLECVQDMDHENMFWYRQDPGLGLRLIYFSYDVKMKEKGDIPEGYSVSREKKERFSLILESASTNQTSMYLCASSSGAVTGISSYNSPLHFGNGTRLTVT.

The V call is TRBV5-1, the J call TRBJ1-5; weak D call: TRBD1 (5 bases). Germline V CDR1 and CDR2: SGHRS, YFSETQ. This CDR3 has 14 amino acids. Trimming removed 0 bases at V and 6 bases at J, with 10 bases between. The CDR3 DNA reads as TGCGCCAGCAGCTTGGATGGGGGAAGTCAGCCCCAGCATTTT. Translation: CASSLDGGSQPQHF.

The chain combines TRBV2 with TRBJ1-4; D remains unclear. There are 14 residues in the CDR3. Germline V gene sequence: CDR1 SNHLY, CDR2 FYNNEI. Deletions cut 3 bases from V and 7 bases from J, with 12 bases between. CDR3 sequence: CASSDRTPTEKLFF. The CDR3 DNA sequence: TGTGCCAGCAGTGACCGGACTCCGACTGAAAAACTGTTTTTT.

The chain uses TRBV6-5 and TRBJ1-2, with D unclear. Germline V CDR1 and CDR2: MNHEY, SVGAGI. The germline V and J ends were trimmed by 5 bases and 2 bases, with 6 bases remaining between them. This CDR3 comprises 12 residues. CDR3 DNA: TGTGCCAGCAGTCCCTCAAACTATGGCTACACCTTC. Its protein is CASSPSNYGYTF.